This TCR beta chain was documented in a study of cytomegalovirus exposure and HLA in healthy donors. This CDR3 is 13 amino acids long. Trimming took 5 bases from V and 5 from J, leaving 12 bases between them. Looked up from germline, CDR1 is GTSNPN and CDR2 is SVGIG (reference sequence). Repertoires were generated with immunoSEQ multiplex PCR, while TCRdb's copy carries only in-frame clones and drops some. The sample has 100,000 to 150,000 clones, approximately 91% seen once. The V gene is TRBV30, the J gene TRBJ2-2, with a weak D call TRBD2 (6 bases). The sequencing sample was made of PBMCs. This receptor was identified in a woman aged 18 to 35 in good health and CMV-seronegative. The CDR3 loop reads CAWGTAVTGELFF. The CDR3 DNA is TGTGCCTGGGGGACTGCCGTAACCGGGGAGCTGTTTTTT.